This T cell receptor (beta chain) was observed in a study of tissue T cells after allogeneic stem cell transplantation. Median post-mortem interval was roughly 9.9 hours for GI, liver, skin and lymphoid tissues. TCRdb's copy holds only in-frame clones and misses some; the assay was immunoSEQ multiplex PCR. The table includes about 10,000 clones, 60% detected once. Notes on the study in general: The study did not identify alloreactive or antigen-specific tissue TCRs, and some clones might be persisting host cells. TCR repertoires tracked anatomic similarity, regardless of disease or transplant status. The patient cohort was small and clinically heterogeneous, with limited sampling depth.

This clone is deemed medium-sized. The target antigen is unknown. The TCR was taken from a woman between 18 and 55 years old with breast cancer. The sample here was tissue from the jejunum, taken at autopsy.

CDR3 bases: TGCACCAGCAGCCAAGCCAAGGGGGGGCAGCCCCAGCATTTT. Translating gives CTSSQAKGGQPQHF. This chain links TRBV1 with TRBJ1-5. TRBV1 is noted as a pseudogene. CDR3 length: 14 amino acids.